This is a list of T cell receptor beta chains from one sample in a study of Graves' ophthalmopathy and Graves' hyperthyroidism. TCRdb processed the multiplex PCR reads anew with MiXCR; each CDR3 protein has one entry. The repertoire holds some 350,000 distinct CDR3 sequences, with 17% as singletons. Sequencing was done on a sample of peripheral blood. These receptors came from an adult woman with stable Graves' hyperthyroidism. Each CDR3 is given without its conserved first and last residue. Clone size is stated in some rows and not others, as once, few, many or a class when expanded.

TRBV12-3/TRBV12-4 many ASSPEGGEQY
TRBV20-1 - SARLRGAGEAF
TRBV12-3/TRBV12-4 - ASNFQGTEAF
TRBV30 many AWKWAGSETQY
TRBV28 many ASSTEQVREQY
TRBV11-2 - ASSLGHISYNSPLH
TRBV27 many ASSPQGGGWGTEAF
TRBV7-2 many ASSPSGAGEQY
TRBV28 many ASSFRETEAF
TRBV18 many ASSPNRGGSPLH
TRBV6-5 many ASSYSRAAQWTQY
TRBV20-1 many SARVSGASYEQY
TRBV6-1 many ANRPRDEQY
TRBV10-3 - AIRSDSYEQY
TRBV12-3/TRBV12-4 once ASSQGEGNQPQH
TRBV6-1 many ATTGFAYEQY
TRBV20-1 - SAGGGQGDQPQH
TRBV28 - ASSSLAGGRPEQY
TRBV27 many ASSLSTAYEQY
TRBV6-1 few ASGQGKNIQY